This T cell receptor (beta chain) was sequenced during a study of cytotoxic CD8 clonotypes in ibrutinib-treated CLL. Trimming cost V 5 bases and J 5 bases, with 7 bases left between them. The CDR3 runs 12 residues. The germline V gene has CDR1 SEHNR and CDR2 FQNEAQ (reference sequence). A 1 in 200,000 to 1 in 1 million T cell depth was the sequencing target. Generated by immunoSEQ multiplex PCR, the TCRdb table keeps only in-frame clones and is missing some. The data contain about 300,000 clones, 60% to 80% of them singletons. This clonotype was sampled from a human donor with chronic lymphocytic leukemia. The sample in question was PBMCs, obtained at disease progression, from a patient treated with ibrutinib. The V gene is TRBV7-9, the J gene TRBJ2-1; D uncertain. CDR3 amino acids: CASSHSDNEQFF. The DNA of the CDR3 is TGTGCCAGCAGCCACTCAGACAATGAGCAGTTCTTC.